This is a list of T cell receptor beta chains from one sample in a study of technical replicates of blood from a few donors. Sequenced by immunoSEQ multiplex PCR; TCRdb stores in-frame clones only, minus some. This sample has 90,000 to 100,000 clones, with 85% to 95% found just once. Sequencing input: T cells isolated from PBMCs. The receptor set was obtained from a human donor in good health. Both conserved end residues are part of each CDR3. D genes are given only for firm matches. The size field is filled for only some rows; it gives once, few, many or a size class.

J gene,clone size,D gene,V gene,CDR3 protein,CDR3 DNA
TRBJ2-2,NA,NA,TRBV27,CASYLQGNTGELFF,TGTGCCAGCTATCTCCAGGGTAACACCGGGGAGCTGTTTTTT
TRBJ1-4,NA,NA,TRBV4-1,CATRSGLSNEKLFF,TGCGCCACGCGCTCGGGACTCTCTAATGAAAAACTGTTTTTT
TRBJ2-7,NA,NA,TRBV27,CASTLRGFSSYEQYF,TGTGCCAGCACCCTCAGGGGCTTCAGCTCCTACGAGCAGTACTTC
TRBJ1-4,NA,TRBD1,TRBV30,CAYLDRGPATNEKLFF,TGTGCCTACTTGGACAGGGGCCCTGCAACTAATGAAAAACTGTTTTTT
TRBJ2-5,NA,TRBD2,TRBV19,CASSGAGAQETQYF,TGTGCCAGTAGTGGGGCGGGAGCCCAAGAGACCCAGTACTTC
TRBJ2-1,NA,NA,TRBV6-1,CASTGTFTTDEQFF,TGTGCCAGTACCGGGACATTCACAACGGATGAGCAGTTCTTC
TRBJ2-3,NA,TRBD2,TRBV5-1,CASSLAPPGLHTDTQYF,TGCGCCAGCAGCTTGGCCCCGCCGGGACTACACACAGATACGCAGTATTTT
TRBJ1-5,once,NA,TRBV10-2,CASSVAGVGQPQHF,TGCGCCAGCAGTGTGGCCGGGGTCGGTCAGCCCCAGCATTTT
TRBJ1-1,NA,TRBD1,TRBV30,CAWGDRYGEAFF,TGTGCCTGGGGGGACAGGTACGGTGAAGCTTTCTTT
TRBJ1-4,few,NA,TRBV15,CATSRDVGSEKLFF,TGTGCCACCAGCAGAGATGTGGGGAGTGAAAAACTGTTTTTT
TRBJ2-3,NA,NA,TRBV7-2,CASSLEWLADTQYF,TGTGCCAGCAGCTTAGAGTGGCTAGCAGATACGCAGTATTTT
TRBJ2-5,NA,NA,TRBV5-1,CASSPLAIQETQYF,TGCGCCAGCAGCCCTCTAGCGATTCAAGAGACCCAGTACTTC
TRBJ1-4,NA,NA,TRBV9,CASSVGQAGEKLFF,TGTGCCAGCAGCGTAGGACAGGCAGGTGAAAAACTGTTTTTT
TRBJ2-1,NA,TRBD2,TRBV9,CASSVGTRGTREQFF,TGTGCCAGCAGCGTAGGGACTAGAGGAACCCGTGAGCAGTTCTTC
TRBJ1-6,NA,NA,TRBV6-6,CASSYLVLQGSTPLHF,TGTGCCAGCAGTTACCTTGTCTTACAGGGATCTACACCCCTCCACTTT
TRBJ2-5,NA,NA,TRBV7-9,CASSSRETQYF,TGTGCCAGCAGCTCTAGGGAGACCCAGTACTTC
TRBJ1-3,NA,NA,TRBV9,CASTTGLSGNTIYF,TGTGCCAGCACCACAGGGCTCTCTGGAAACACCATATATTTT
TRBJ1-4,NA,NA,TRBV6-1,CATGVVEKLFF,TGTGCCACCGGGGTAGTTGAAAAACTGTTTTTT
TRBJ2-1,NA,NA,TRBV14,CASSQGSGTAYNEQFF,TGTGCCAGCAGCCAAGGATCCGGGACTGCCTACAATGAGCAGTTCTTC
TRBJ2-7,NA,NA,TRBV28,CASSRTGSSYEQYF,TGTGCCAGCAGTAGAACAGGGAGCTCCTACGAGCAGTACTTC
TRBJ1-5,NA,TRBD1,TRBV28,CASSLRGTGGLNQPQHF,TGTGCCAGCAGTTTGCGGGGGACAGGGGGTCTGAATCAGCCCCAGCATTTT
TRBJ2-5,NA,NA,TRBV11-2,CASSEALTGEETQYF,TGTGCCAGCAGCGAAGCGTTAACGGGAGAGGAGACCCAGTACTTC
TRBJ2-2,NA,NA,TRBV28,CASESPSTANTGELFF,TGTGCCAGCGAGTCCCCCTCGACAGCGAACACCGGGGAGCTGTTTTTT
TRBJ1-2,NA,NA,TRBV9,CASSAGSPTGYYGYTF,TGTGCCAGCAGTGCAGGGTCGCCAACAGGGTACTATGGCTACACCTTC
TRBJ2-7,NA,TRBD1,TRBV5-4,CASSVAGTGTHEQYF,TGTGCCAGCAGCGTGGCCGGGACAGGGACCCACGAGCAGTACTTC
TRBJ2-3,NA,NA,TRBV7-9,CASSPGSTDTQYF,TGTGCCAGCAGCCCGGGGAGCACAGATACGCAGTATTTT
TRBJ2-7,NA,NA,TRBV7-9,CASSLGFGGRSPYEQYF,TGTGCCAGCAGCTTAGGGTTCGGGGGGCGGTCCCCCTACGAGCAGTACTTC
TRBJ2-1,NA,TRBD1,TRBV7-2,CASSLRQGASNNEQFF,TGTGCCAGCAGCCTTCGACAGGGGGCATCGAACAATGAGCAGTTCTTC
TRBJ2-3,NA,TRBD2,TRBV2,CASRRSTSGTDTQYF,TGTGCCAGCAGGAGATCTACTAGCGGCACAGATACGCAGTATTTT
TRBJ2-3,NA,NA,TRBV5-1,CASSGEGQPSTDTQYF,TGCGCCAGCAGCGGAGAAGGACAGCCTAGCACAGATACGCAGTATTTT
TRBJ2-7,NA,NA,TRBV5-4,CASSLDATVSYEQYF,TGTGCCAGCAGCTTGGACGCGACTGTATCCTACGAGCAGTACTTC
TRBJ2-2,once,NA,TRBV4-1,CASSQEGGLGTGELFF,TGCGCCAGCAGCCAAGAAGGGGGTCTAGGGACCGGGGAGCTGTTTTTT
TRBJ2-1,NA,TRBD2,TRBV28,CASSGRALYYNEQFF,TGTGCCAGCAGTGGGAGGGCCCTTTATTACAATGAGCAGTTCTTC
TRBJ1-1,NA,NA,TRBV14,CASSKAGGRNTEAFF,TGTGCCAGCAGCAAAGCCGGGGGTCGGAACACTGAAGCTTTCTTT
TRBJ2-7,once,NA,TRBV6-5,CASSYRGHEQYF,TGTGCCAGCAGTTATAGGGGCCACGAGCAGTACTTC
TRBJ2-2,NA,TRBD2,TRBV4-2,CASNRQREYSGELFF,TGTGCCAGCAATCGACAGCGGGAGTATAGCGGGGAGCTGTTTTTT
TRBJ2-1,once,NA,TRBV7-3,CASSLSAGSYNEQFF,TGTGCCAGCAGCTTATCAGCGGGCTCCTACAATGAGCAGTTCTTC
TRBJ2-1,NA,TRBD2,TRBV9,CASSALRTSGRGNEQFF,TGTGCCAGCAGCGCCTTAAGGACTAGCGGGAGAGGCAATGAGCAGTTCTTC
TRBJ2-2,once,NA,TRBV6-6,CASCLATGELFF,TGTGCCAGCTGTTTGGCCACCGGGGAGCTGTTTTTT
TRBJ2-3,NA,TRBD1,TRBV2,CATSGGQGGYPDTQYF,TGTGCCACCTCCGGGGGACAGGGAGGCTATCCAGATACGCAGTATTTT
TRBJ1-2,NA,NA,TRBV30,CAWGRGLYGYTF,TGTGCCTGGGGCCGCGGACTGTATGGCTACACCTTC
TRBJ1-5,NA,NA,TRBV11-3,CASSTRMGANQPQHF,TGTGCCAGCAGCACTAGAATGGGAGCCAATCAGCCCCAGCATTTT
TRBJ1-1,few,NA,TRBV4-3,CASSPEMRYEAFF,TGCGCCAGCAGCCCCGAGATGCGTTACGAAGCTTTCTTT
TRBJ1-1,NA,NA,TRBV11-2,CASSLEIRGNTEAFF,TGTGCCAGCAGCTTAGAAATTAGGGGGAACACTGAAGCTTTCTTT
TRBJ2-1,NA,TRBD2,TRBV14,CASSQGAGGPNEQFF,TGTGCCAGCAGCCAGGGAGCGGGAGGGCCAAATGAGCAGTTCTTC
TRBJ1-2,NA,NA,TRBV10-2,CASSYSRTANYGYTF,TGCGCCAGCAGCTATTCAAGGACAGCTAACTATGGCTACACCTTC
TRBJ2-7,NA,NA,TRBV27,CASSWGAAYEQYF,TGTGCCAGCAGTTGGGGCGCAGCCTACGAGCAGTACTTC
TRBJ1-2,once,NA,TRBV19,CASSIVGPASGRDGYTF,TGTGCCAGTAGTATAGTTGGTCCGGCTTCGGGGAGGGATGGCTACACCTTC
TRBJ2-7,NA,NA,TRBV10-3,CAISRGGSYEQYF,TGTGCCATCAGCAGAGGTGGCTCCTACGAGCAGTACTTC
TRBJ1-4,NA,TRBD1,TRBV9,CASSALDRGQGNEKLFF,TGTGCCAGCAGCGCACTCGACAGGGGTCAAGGTAATGAAAAACTGTTTTTT
TRBJ1-1,NA,TRBD1,TRBV7-9,CASSSGTGGTEAFF,TGTGCCAGCAGTTCCGGGACAGGGGGCACTGAAGCTTTCTTT
TRBJ2-7,NA,NA,TRBV7-9,CASSFGLGKAYEQYF,TGTGCCAGCAGCTTTGGGCTTGGTAAAGCTTACGAGCAGTACTTC
TRBJ2-3,NA,NA,TRBV2,CASTVEEADTQYF,TGTGCCAGCACGGTGGAAGAGGCAGATACGCAGTATTTT